This T cell receptor (beta chain) stems from a study of tumor and adjacent non-tumor tissue in lung cancer. The wider study: Aged about 30 to 76 years, patients included fewer than 11 men and roughly 5 women with stage I to III disease.

The germline gives CDR1 MGHRA, CDR2 YSYEKL. This CDR3 is built from 17 residues. To note about this clonotype: One junction end does not reproduce the germline sequence, and a read error may be involved.

TCRbeta libraries were built with three rounds of nested PCR, modified from ARM-PCR. TCRdb redid the calling of the multiplex PCR reads with MiXCR, one entry per CDR3 protein. The sample carries 60,000 to 80,000 distinct CDR3 sequences, less than 75% recorded once. The template was RNA from unsorted bulk tissue. The normal lung tissue was taken more than 3 cm from the tumor edge. This receptor was taken from a woman between 50 and 59 years old with non-small cell lung cancer. The V call is TRBV4-1, the J call TRBJ2-1, with 9 bases aligning to TRBD1. Sequencing was done on a sample of distant non-tumor lung tissue. CDR3 nucleotide sequence: TGCGCCAGCGGCCATTCCGGACAGGGGATACACTACAATGGGCAGTTCTTC. Translating it yields CASGHSGQGIHYNGQFF.